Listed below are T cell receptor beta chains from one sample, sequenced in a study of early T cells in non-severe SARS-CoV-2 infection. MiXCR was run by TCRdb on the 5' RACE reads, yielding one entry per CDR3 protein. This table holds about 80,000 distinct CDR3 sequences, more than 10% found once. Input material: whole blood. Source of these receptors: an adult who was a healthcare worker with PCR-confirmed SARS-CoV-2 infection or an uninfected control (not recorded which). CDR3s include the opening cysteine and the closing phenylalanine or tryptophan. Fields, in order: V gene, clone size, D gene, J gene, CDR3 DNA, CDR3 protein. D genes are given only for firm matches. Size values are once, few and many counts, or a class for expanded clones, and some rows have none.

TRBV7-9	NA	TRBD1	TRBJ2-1	TGTGCCAGCAGCCTTACAGGGGACAATGAGCAGTTCTTC	CASSLTGDNEQFF
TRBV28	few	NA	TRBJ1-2	TGTGCCAGCAGTTTACCCGGAGGCTACACCTTC	CASSLPGGYTF
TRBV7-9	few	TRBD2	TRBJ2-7	TGTGCCAGCAGCTTGACTAGCAGTGTCTACGAGCAGTACTTC	CASSLTSSVYEQYF
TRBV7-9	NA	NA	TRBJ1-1	TGTGCCAGCAGCTTAGGGGCAGAAAAAGAAGCTTTCTTT	CASSLGAEKEAFF
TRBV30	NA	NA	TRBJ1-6	TGTACCTGGTGGGGTAGGAATTCACCCCTCCACTTT	CTWWGRNSPLHF
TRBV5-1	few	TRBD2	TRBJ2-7	TGCGCCAGCAGCTTGCTGCTAGCGGAGGGCTACGAGCAGTACTTC	CASSLLLAEGYEQYF
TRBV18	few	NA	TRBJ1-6	TGTGCCAGCTCACAGGACAGTCAAGGGTCCTATAATTCACCCCTCCACTTT	CASSQDSQGSYNSPLHF
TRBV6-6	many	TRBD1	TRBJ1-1	TGTGCCAGCAGTTCTGTGACAGGGGGAACTGAAGCTTTCTTT	CASSSVTGGTEAFF
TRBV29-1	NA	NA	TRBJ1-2	TGCAGCGTTTATGGCTACACCTTC	CSVYGYTF
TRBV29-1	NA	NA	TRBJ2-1	TGCAGCGTTGATATGGGGGGCTCGGAGGAGCAGTTCTTC	CSVDMGGSEEQFF
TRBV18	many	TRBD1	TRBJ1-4	TGTGCCAGCTCACCAAGGACAGGTTCTAATGAAAAACTGTTTTTT	CASSPRTGSNEKLFF